Below are 21 T cell receptor beta chains sequenced from a single sample in a study of T cells after yellow fever vaccination. TCRdb reprocessed the 5' RACE reads via MiXCR and lists one record per CDR3 protein. The data show around 350,000 distinct CDR3 sequences, with over 5% seen just once and about 15% held by the top ten. The source was PBMCs, collected 5 days after the yellow fever booster vaccination. Receptors were obtained from a man younger than 45 who received the YFV17D yellow fever vaccine.

This clonotype was recorded at least ten times. V and J are TRBV7-2 and TRBJ2-1; the D is unclear. The germline V and J ends were trimmed by 10 bases and 9 bases, with 16 bases remaining between them. Germline CDR1 reads SGHTA; CDR2 reads FQGNSA. The CDR3 is made up of 12 amino acids. The CDR3 coding sequence is TGTGCCATCCGGACCCTACGGGCTGAGCAGTTCTTC. Its protein product is CAIRTLRAEQFF.

A few counts support this clonotype. This chain uses TRBV20-1 with TRBJ2-7, with TRBD1 matching 12 bases. The CDR3 sequence is 16 residues long. Trimming at V came to 3 bases and at J to 4 bases, leaving 10 bases not matched to a gene. CDR1 and CDR2 from the germline V gene are DFQATT and SNEGSKA (reference sequence). CDR3 sequence reads: CSASPFTGQGAYEQYF. CDR3 in DNA: TGCAGTGCTAGTCCGTTTACGGGACAGGGGGCTTACGAGCAGTACTTC.

This clonotype was seen at least ten times. The chain joins TRBV5-1 to TRBJ2-1, with 9 bases fitting TRBD2. V shed 3 bases and J 4 bases; nucleotides not matched to a gene: 11. CDR1 is SGHRS and CDR2 is YFSETQ in the germline V gene. CDR3 length equals 17 residues. This CDR3 is CASSSGASGGKYNEQFF. CDR3 DNA: TGCGCCAGCAGCTCTGGTGCCAGCGGGGGGAAGTACAATGAGCAGTTCTTC.

This clonotype was seen a few times. V usage is TRBV10-3 and J usage is TRBJ1-5, with 7 positions matching TRBD1. V lost 10 bases and J lost 4; bases outside the gene matches: 7. Looked up from germline, CDR1 is ENHRY and CDR2 is SYGVKD. CDR3 size: 13 residues. The CDR3 protein is CATSRDSNQPQHF. For the CDR3, the DNA is TGTGCCACTAGCCGGGACAGTAATCAGCCCCAGCATTTT.

This clonotype was seen repeatedly, ten times or more. The rearrangement joins TRBV4-3 to TRBJ2-2; D not certain. Germline CDR1 is LGHNA and CDR2 is YSLEER. The CDR3 extends over 14 amino acids. V lost 3 bases and J 2 bases, leaving 7 bases between the germline ends. CDR3 region: CASSQAGNTGELFF. The CDR3 DNA reads TGCGCCAGCAGCCAGGCAGGAAACACCGGGGAGCTGTTTTTT.

Many counts were recorded for this clonotype. This chain's CDR3 is CASRRTSGGSSYNEQFF. The CDR3 DNA follows: TGTGCCAGCAGACGGACTAGCGGGGGAAGCTCCTACAATGAGCAGTTCTTC. The V call is TRBV28, the J call TRBJ2-1; 13 bases match TRBD2. The V gene's germline CDR1 is MDHEN and CDR2 SYDVKM. The CDR3 contains 17 residues. J was trimmed by 0 bases and V by 6 bases; bases with no gene match: 5.

This clonotype was picked up a small number of times. The CDR3 DNA reads as TGTGCCAGCAGCTCGCGCCGGGACTCCGTCACAGATACGCAGTATTTT. Its protein product is CASSSRRDSVTDTQYF. This sequence joins TRBV7-2 and TRBJ2-3; D is possibly TRBD2 (6 bases). The CDR3 is 16 residues long. V was clipped by 4 bases and J by 2 bases, with 16 bases between them. CDR1 SGHTA and CDR2 FQGNSA come from the germline V gene.

Only a few counts were recorded for this clonotype. The rearrangement links TRBV7-2 to TRBJ1-5, with D perhaps TRBD1 (6 bases). CDR1 and CDR2 from the germline V gene are SGHTA and FQGNSA. The V gene lost 5 bases and the J gene lost 6 bases, with 11 bases spanning the gap. The CDR3 is 13 residues long. This CDR3 is CASSPQGSQPQHF. CDR3 sequence (DNA): TGTGCCAGCAGCCCACAGGGATCTCAGCCCCAGCATTTT.

This clonotype was detected many times. The chain has TRBV6-1 and TRBJ1-2; 7 bases line up with TRBD1. With 6 bases clipped from V and 6 bases from J, the junction kept 10 bases outside the gene matches. There are 14 residues in the CDR3. In germline, CDR1 is MNHNS, CDR2 SASEGT. As DNA, the CDR3 is TGTGCCAGCAGGCCTCCCTCGACAGGGAATGGCTACACCTTC. It translates to CASRPPSTGNGYTF.

The sample holds a few counts of this clonotype. The chain has TRBV20-1 and TRBJ2-7, with D perhaps assigned TRBD1 or TRBD2 (5 bases each). There are 14 residues in the CDR3. Trimming stripped 3 bases from V and 7 bases from J, with 19 bases between. Germline CDR1 is DFQATT and CDR2 is SNEGSKA (reference sequence). CDR3 region: CSASEPGRPKEQYF. CDR3 bases: TGCAGTGCTAGCGAACCGGGACGCCCGAAGGAGCAGTACTTC.

The chain is built from TRBV5-4 and TRBJ1-2, with TRBD1 identical over 8 bases. V lost 4 bases to trimming and J lost 1 base; unmatched junction nucleotides: 9. From germline, CDR1 is SGHNT and CDR2 YYREEE (reference sequence). CDR3 size: 16 residues. In DNA form, the CDR3 reads TGTGCCAGCAGCCTGGTAAACAGGGGGGATAACTATGGCTACACCTTC. It yields the protein CASSLVNRGDNYGYTF.

The rearrangement uses TRBV11-2 and TRBJ2-3; 7 bases fit TRBD2. The germline V gene encodes CDR1 SGHAT and CDR2 FQNNGV. With 8 bases clipped from V and 4 bases from J, the junction kept 9 bases outside the gene matches. CDR3 length: 14 residues. This CDR3 is CASQRDGGPDTQYF. In nucleotides, the CDR3 is TGTGCCAGCCAGCGGGACGGGGGTCCAGATACGCAGTATTTT.

Notes on this clonotype: An end of the junction differs from the germline gene, which may be a read error. The chain joins TRBV12-3 or TRBV12-4 to TRBJ2-2; 8 positions match TRBD2. The CDR3 loop spans 17 amino acids. The DNA of the CDR3 is TGTGCCAGCAGGGGGGCCAGCGGGAGACGGAACACCGGGGAGCCGTTTTTT. This encodes CASRGASGRRNTGEPFF.

This clonotype came up many times. This chain connects TRBV5-1 to TRBJ2-2; TRBD2 aligns across 13 bases. Germline V gene sequence: CDR1 SGHRS, CDR2 YFSETQ. V dropped 6 bases and J dropped 5; count of bases not matched to a gene: 7. The CDR3 is made up of 16 amino acids. CDR3 nucleotides: TGCGCCAGCACCCTCCCGGGACTAGCGGGGACCGGGGAGCTGTTTTTT. Its protein is CASTLPGLAGTGELFF. Full variable domain (outside the CDR3, taken from reference TRBV5-1 and TRBJ2-2): KAGVTQTPRYLIKTRGQQVTLSCSPISGHRSVSWYQQTPGQGLQFLFEYFSETQRNKGNFPGRFSGRQFSNSRSEMNVSTLELGDSALYLCASTLPGLAGTGELFFGEGSRLTVL.

The chain employs TRBV6-5 and TRBJ2-7; TRBD1 matches 9 bases. Germline V lookup: CDR1 MNHEY, CDR2 SVGAGI. The CDR3 is made up of 16 amino acids. V lost 3 bases and J lost 2; bases outside the gene matches: 8. This CDR3 reads CASSYTSGQGAYEQYF. CDR3 nucleotides: TGTGCCAGCAGTTATACGTCGGGACAGGGAGCCTACGAGCAGTACTTC.

This clonotype was seen more than once but under ten times. The genes are TRBV14 and TRBJ2-5; 9 bases are a match to TRBD2. In germline, CDR1 is SGHDN, CDR2 FVKESK. With V trimmed by 1 base and J by 3 bases, 6 bases remained unmatched. The CDR3 is made up of 16 amino acids. The CDR3 DNA reads TGTGCCAGCAGCCAAGGAGGACTAGCGTGGGAAGAGACCCAGTACTTC. This encodes CASSQGGLAWEETQYF.

In this sample, this clonotype turned up a few times. The gene calls are TRBV29-1 and TRBJ1-1; D may be TRBD1 (6 bases). CDR1 SQVTM and CDR2 ANQGSEA come from the germline V gene. CDR3 length: 10 residues. The V end was cut by 6 bases, the J end by 8 bases, with 10 bases between. In DNA, the CDR3 is TGCAGCGTCGCCCAGGGGGAAGCTTTCTTT. It specifies CSVAQGEAFF.

This clonotype was observed a handful of times. The chain joins TRBV5-1 to TRBJ2-5; tentatively, D is TRBD1 (6 bases). The CDR3 spans 13 residues. The germline gives CDR1 SGHRS, CDR2 YFSETQ. The V and J ends lost 4 bases and 4 bases respectively, with 11 bases between them. For the CDR3, the DNA is TGCGCCAGCAGCCAGGACAGTTTAGAGACCCAGTACTTC. As protein: CASSQDSLETQYF.

This clonotype was detected ten times or more. The chain uses TRBV2 and TRBJ2-5, with a possible D match to TRBD2 (5 bases). CDR1 and CDR2 (germline): SNHLY, FYNNEI. The CDR3 is 13 residues long. V was trimmed by 7 bases and J by 4 bases, leaving 13 bases between them. The CDR3 bases are TGTGCCAGCATTGAGGGAGTAAGAGAGACCCAGTACTTC. It yields the protein CASIEGVRETQYF.

This chain connects TRBV20-1 to TRBJ2-7; TRBD2 agrees at 13 bases. J gave up 2 bases and V 5 bases, and 3 bases lay outside the gene matches. Germline lookup yields CDR1 DFQATT and CDR2 SNEGSKA (reference sequence). This CDR3 spans 14 amino acids. CDR3 bases: TGCAGTGCTGTTGGGACTAGCGGGACCTACGAGCAGTACTTC. This encodes CSAVGTSGTYEQYF.

This clonotype was counted many times. This chain links TRBV30 with TRBJ2-7; no clear D. The germline V and J ends were trimmed by 0 bases and 6 bases, with 12 bases remaining between them. This CDR3 region has 13 residues. From germline, CDR1 is GTSNPN and CDR2 SVGIG (reference sequence). The CDR3 region has the DNA TGTGCCTGGAGTGTAGCCCCGACCCCCGAGCAGTACTTC. Translation: CAWSVAPTPEQYF. Full variable domain (rest looked up from reference TRBV30 and TRBJ2-7): SQTIHQWPATLVQPVGSPLSLECTVEGTSNPNLYWYRQAAGRGLQLLFYSVGIGQISSEVPQNLSASRPQDRQFILSSKKLLLSDSGFYLCAWSVAPTPEQYFGPGTRLTVT.